These 14 T cell receptor beta chains were all obtained from the same sample, sequenced in a study of shared clonotypes between healthy human individuals. Assay used: immunoSEQ multiplex PCR; TCRdb lists only in-frame clones, some missing. In the table there are about 2 million clones, around 95% of which are singletons. Source material: naive CD4+ T cells sorted from blood. Indicated subset: CD45RA+ positively selected. The source is a man aged 18 to 29 in good health.

In the case of this clone: This sample includes further DNA sequences coding for the same CDR3. V gene TRBV30 combines with J gene TRBJ1-1; D may be TRBD1 (5 bases). Germline V lookup: CDR1 GTSNPN, CDR2 SVGIG (reference sequence). The CDR3 has 11 amino acids. The germline V and J ends were trimmed by 3 bases and 3 bases, with 5 bases remaining between them. CDR3 protein: CAWSRDTEAFF. The DNA for the CDR3 is TGTGCCTGGAGCAGGGACACTGAAGCTTTCTTT.

The chain recombines TRBV4-2 with TRBJ2-1; TRBD2 agrees at 8 bases. This CDR3 contains 15 residues. The V segment lost 0 bases and the J segment 15 bases; nucleotides outside the gene matches: 13. Germline V CDR1 and CDR2: LGHNA, YNFKEQ. Written as DNA, the CDR3 is TGTGCCAGCAGCCAAGACCCAGGGATAGCGGGGTACTTGTTCTTC. This translates into CASSQDPGIAGYLFF.

This chain uses TRBV5-1 with TRBJ1-1; D is uncertain. This CDR3 contains 12 residues. Trimming took 4 bases from V and 5 from J, leaving 9 bases between them. Per the germline V gene, CDR1 is SGHRS and CDR2 is YFSETQ. The CDR3: CASSAGQTEAFF. In DNA form, the CDR3 reads TGCGCCAGCAGCGCCGGGCAGACTGAAGCTTTCTTT.

The chain links TRBV19 to TRBJ2-7, with 7 bases matching TRBD2. Looked up from germline, CDR1 is LNHDA and CDR2 is SQIVND (reference sequence). CDR3 size: 14 residues. The V gene end was trimmed by 6 bases and the J gene end by 2 bases; junction bases not matched to a gene: 7. This CDR3 reads CASSLATSAYEQYF. The DNA of the CDR3 is TGTGCCAGTAGCCTTGCAACTAGCGCCTACGAGCAGTACTTC.

The chain links TRBV5-1 to TRBJ1-1, with TRBD1 as a possible D gene (6 bases). Between the trimmed V and J ends, which lost 4 bases and 1 base, there was a span of 14 bases. The germline CDR1 and CDR2 sequences are SGHRS and YFSETQ. The CDR3 contains 15 residues. CDR3 residues: CASSRAGTQNTEAFF. Here the CDR3 DNA reads TGCGCCAGCAGCCGAGCCGGGACACAGAACACTGAAGCTTTCTTT.

CDR3 protein: CAISDLGAGVSYNEQFF. The CDR3 DNA follows: TGTGCCATCAGTGACCTCGGAGCGGGGGTCTCCTACAATGAGCAGTTCTTC. The chain employs TRBV10-3 and TRBJ2-1, with 8 bases that match TRBD2. Losses at the gene ends were 3 bases for V and 0 bases for J; bases not matched to a gene: 7. The V gene's germline CDR1 is ENHRY and CDR2 SYGVKD. The CDR3 is 17 residues long.

Here the CDR3 reads CASTLASEQFF. The CDR3 nucleotides read TGTGCCAGCACCTTAGCCTCTGAGCAGTTCTTC. The chain has TRBV6-1 and TRBJ2-1; D is unresolved. V was shortened by 7 bases and J by 9 bases, with 10 bases between the two germline ends. The CDR3 has 11 residues. Germline V gene sequence: CDR1 MNHNS, CDR2 SASEGT.

V gene TRBV7-2 combines with J gene TRBJ2-3; D is undetermined. Germline V gene sequence: CDR1 SGHTA, CDR2 FQGNSA. This CDR3 is 13 amino acids long. The V and J ends lost 1 base and 2 bases respectively, with 4 bases between them. The chain's CDR3 is CASSLVPTDTQYF. The CDR3, as DNA: TGTGCCAGCAGCTTAGTCCCCACAGATACGCAGTATTTT.

The J gene is TRBJ1-1, the V gene TRBV11-3; 9 bases are shared with TRBD1. Losses at the gene ends were 4 bases for V and 4 bases for J; bases not matched to a gene: 7. The CDR3 sequence is 15 residues long. Germline V gives CDR1 SGHNT, CDR2 YENEEA. The CDR3 loop is CASSSPDRGVTEAFF. CDR3 coding DNA: TGTGCCAGCAGCTCTCCGGACAGGGGTGTCACTGAAGCTTTCTTT.

The chain carries TRBV6-5 and TRBJ1-1; D gene uncertain. This CDR3 is built from 14 residues. Trimming cost V 1 base and J 4 bases, with 10 bases left between them. From germline, CDR1 is MNHEY and CDR2 SVGAGI. This CDR3 is CASSYWEDGTEAFF. The CDR3 DNA reads TGTGCCAGCAGTTACTGGGAGGATGGCACTGAAGCTTTCTTT.

The gene calls are TRBV7-2 and TRBJ2-1; D is unresolved. Per germline, CDR1 SGHTA and CDR2 FQGNSA. The CDR3 spans 15 residues. The ends were cut back, 1 base at V and 4 bases at J, with 11 bases in the middle. CDR3 DNA: TGTGCCAGCAGCTTAGGGCAGGCAACTTACAATGAGCAGTTCTTC. Protein sequence: CASSLGQATYNEQFF.

Note on this clone: Other DNA sequences in the sample encode the same CDR3. This chain uses TRBV28 with TRBJ2-3; D unresolved. This CDR3 is 12 amino acids long. The V gene lost 4 bases and the J gene lost 2 bases, with 4 bases spanning the gap. CDR1 and CDR2 (germline): MDHEN, SYDVKM. The CDR3 nucleotides are TGTGCCAGCAGTTCCGTCACAGATACGCAGTATTTT. Amino acid sequence: CASSSVTDTQYF.

Remarks on this clone: Different DNA sequences within this sample yield the same CDR3. The V call is TRBV30, the J call TRBJ1-5, with D hard to call. This CDR3 contains 13 residues. In germline, CDR1 is GTSNPN, CDR2 SVGIG (reference sequence). V shed 0 bases and J shed 3 bases, with 6 bases lying between them. CDR3 in amino acids: CAWSVSNNQPQHF. CDR3 DNA: TGTGCCTGGAGTGTATCCAACAATCAGCCCCAGCATTTT.

V usage is TRBV4-3 and J usage is TRBJ2-3; D gene unclear. CDR3 length equals 13 residues. Trimming took off 3 bases at V and 5 bases at J, with 9 bases between the two ends. Per the germline V gene, CDR1 is LGHNA and CDR2 is YSLEER. CDR3 sequence: CASSHEQRDTQYF. The DNA for the CDR3 is TGCGCCAGCAGCCATGAACAGAGAGATACGCAGTATTTT.